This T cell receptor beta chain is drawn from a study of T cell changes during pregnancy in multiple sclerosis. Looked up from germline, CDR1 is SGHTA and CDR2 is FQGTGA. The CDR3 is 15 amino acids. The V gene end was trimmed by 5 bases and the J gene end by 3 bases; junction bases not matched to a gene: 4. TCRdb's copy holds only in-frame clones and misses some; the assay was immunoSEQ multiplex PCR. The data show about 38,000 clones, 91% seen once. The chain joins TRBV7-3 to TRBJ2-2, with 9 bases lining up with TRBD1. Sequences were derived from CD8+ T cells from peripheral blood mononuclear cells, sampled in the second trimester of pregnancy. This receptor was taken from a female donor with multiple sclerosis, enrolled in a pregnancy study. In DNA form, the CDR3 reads TGTGCCAGCAGCCAGGGACAGGGAGACACCGGGGAGCTGTTTTTT. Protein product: CASSQGQGDTGELFF.